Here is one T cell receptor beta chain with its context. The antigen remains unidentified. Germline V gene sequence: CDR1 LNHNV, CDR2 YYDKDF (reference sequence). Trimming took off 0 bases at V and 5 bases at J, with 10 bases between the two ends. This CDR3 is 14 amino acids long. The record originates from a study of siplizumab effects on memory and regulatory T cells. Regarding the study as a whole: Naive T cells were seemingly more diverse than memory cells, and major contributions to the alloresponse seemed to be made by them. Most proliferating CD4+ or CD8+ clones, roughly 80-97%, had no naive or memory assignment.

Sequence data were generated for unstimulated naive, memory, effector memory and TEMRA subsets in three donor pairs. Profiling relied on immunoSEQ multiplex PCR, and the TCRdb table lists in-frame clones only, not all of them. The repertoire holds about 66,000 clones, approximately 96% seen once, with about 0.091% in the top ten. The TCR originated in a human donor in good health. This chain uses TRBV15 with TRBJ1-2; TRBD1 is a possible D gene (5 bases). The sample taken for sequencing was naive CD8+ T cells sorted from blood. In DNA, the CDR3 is TGTGCCACCAGCAGAGATTTGCAGGGTTATGGCTACACCTTC. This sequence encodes CATSRDLQGYGYTF.